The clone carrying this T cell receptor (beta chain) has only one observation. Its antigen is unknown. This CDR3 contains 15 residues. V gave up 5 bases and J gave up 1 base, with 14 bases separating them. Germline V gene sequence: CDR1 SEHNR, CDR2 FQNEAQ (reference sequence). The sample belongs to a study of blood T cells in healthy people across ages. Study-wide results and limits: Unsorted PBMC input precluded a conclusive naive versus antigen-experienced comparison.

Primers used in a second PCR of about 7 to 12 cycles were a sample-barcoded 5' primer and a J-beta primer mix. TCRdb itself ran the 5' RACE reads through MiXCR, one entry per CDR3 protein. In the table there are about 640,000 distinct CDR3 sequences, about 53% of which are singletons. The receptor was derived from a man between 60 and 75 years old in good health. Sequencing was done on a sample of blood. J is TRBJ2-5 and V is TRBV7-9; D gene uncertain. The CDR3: CASSPNRGLQETQYF. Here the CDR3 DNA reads TGTGCCAGCAGCCCGAATCGAGGCCTCCAAGAGACCCAGTACTTC.